Presented here are 22 T cell receptor beta chains from one specimen sequenced in a study of response to subunit inactivated influenza vaccine (dated by TCRdb to 2016 to 2019). Receptors were amplified or captured by RT-PCR. The sequencer was an Illumina HiSeq 2500. The raw public reads went through TCRdb reprocessing: fastp at Q25, MiXCR clone calling, in-frame beta chains kept. Rows with one shared CDR3 protein collapse into an entry with the most common genes and DNA. This sample gives roughly 180,000 distinct CDR3 sequences in total; about 9% of them show up just once. About a tenth of the sample is taken by the ten largest. Sequenced material: non-naive T cells sorted from PBMCs, taken on the day of vaccination. The cell subset or site tag for this specimen amounts to: memory T cell fraction. The receptors here all came from a man aged 45-65 years who received an inactivated influenza vaccine. Donor details come from another sample of the same person, matched by shared clones.

The rearrangement uses TRBV4-3 and TRBJ2-1; D might be TRBD2 (6 bases). CDR3 length: 16 residues. CDR1 is LGHNA, CDR2 YSLEER, per germline. Deletions cut 3 bases from V and 4 bases from J, with 16 bases between. In nucleotides, the CDR3 is TGCGCCAGCAGCCAGGAACCGGGACTGCTTTACAATGAGCAGTTCTTC. Amino acids: CASSQEPGLLYNEQFF.

This clonotype was counted between two and nine times. The genes are TRBV19 and TRBJ2-7; D possibly uses TRBD1 or TRBD2 (5 bases each). The V end lost 9 bases, the J end lost 5 bases, and 14 bases lay between the germline ends. This CDR3 comprises 12 residues. Germline V gene lookup returns CDR1 LNHDA and CDR2 SQIVND (reference sequence). CDR3 nucleotides: TGTGCCAGCTCGGTGGGACGGAACGAGCAGTACTTC. Translation gives CASSVGRNEQYF.

The chain couples TRBV11-2 to TRBJ2-7; D gene uncertain. This CDR3 has 12 amino acids. Germline-derived CDR1 and CDR2 are SGHAT and FQNNGV. V was pared by 1 base and J by 6 bases, with 7 bases between. The CDR3 DNA sequence: TGTGCCAGCAGCTTAGTACGGCGCGAGCAGTACTTC. Translated, it gives CASSLVRREQYF.

This clonotype has a handful of counts. This chain uses TRBV2 with TRBJ1-2; D gene uncertain. Germline values: CDR1 SNHLY, CDR2 FYNNEI. V gave up 6 bases and J gave up 6 bases, with 14 bases separating them. This CDR3 comprises 13 residues. DNA for the CDR3: TGTGCCAGCAGCTTTCGCCAGGCTCATGGCTACACCTTC. Translated, it gives CASSFRQAHGYTF.

The chain couples TRBV3-1 to TRBJ2-5; the D is unclear. CDR1 and CDR2 from the germline V gene are LGHDT and YNNKEL (reference sequence). The ends were cut back, 0 bases at V and 0 bases at J, with 8 bases in the middle. The CDR3 runs 15 residues. The CDR3: CASSQDFGNQETQYF. The CDR3, as DNA: TGTGCCAGCAGCCAAGATTTTGGGAACCAAGAGACCCAGTACTTC.

Worth noting for this clonotype: A read error may explain this, as a much larger clone is one base away. The rearrangement uses TRBV3-1 and TRBJ1-1, with a possible D match to TRBD1 (6 bases). V shed 2 bases and J shed 1 base, with 17 bases lying between them. Germline V lookup: CDR1 LGHDT, CDR2 YNNKEL (reference sequence). The CDR3 consists of 17 residues. CDR3 protein: CASSQIWGPIQNTEAFF. The DNA of the CDR3 is TGTGCCAGCAGCCAAATTTGGGGGCCGATACAGAACACTGAAGCTTTCTTT.

This clonotype was detected a few times. The chain couples TRBV12-3 or TRBV12-4 to TRBJ1-5; a weak D match, TRBD1 (5 bases). The ends were cut back, 6 bases at V and 6 bases at J, with 15 bases in the middle. This CDR3 has 14 residues. Here the CDR3 DNA reads TGTGCCAGCAGGGGGTCCGGGGGGAGTCAGCCCCAGCATTTT. Translation gives CASRGSGGSQPQHF.

The V call is TRBV2, the J call TRBJ2-7; the D gene is possibly TRBD1 (6 bases). Trimming took off 5 bases at V and 0 bases at J, with 11 bases between the two ends. Germline values: CDR1 SNHLY, CDR2 FYNNEI. CDR3 length: 14 amino acids. CDR3 residues: CASSRQASSYEQYF. The CDR3 bases are TGTGCCAGCAGTAGACAGGCGAGCTCCTACGAGCAGTACTTC. Drawing the rest from reference TRBV2 and TRBJ2-7, the complete variable domain is EPEVTQTPSHQVTQMGQEVILRCVPISNHLYFYWYRQILGQKVEFLVSFYNNEISEKSEIFDDQFSVERPDGSNFTLKIRSTKLEDSAMYFCASSRQASSYEQYFGPGTRLTVT.

This clonotype was seen at least ten times. The genes are TRBV20-1 and TRBJ1-5, with D perhaps TRBD1 (6 bases). Germline CDR1 and CDR2: DFQATT and SNEGSKA (reference sequence). V lost 3 bases and J lost 2, with 11 bases in between. This CDR3 has 14 amino acids. The CDR3 loop reads CSARPPGGNQPQHF. For the CDR3, the DNA is TGCAGTGCTAGGCCCCCAGGGGGCAATCAGCCCCAGCATTTT.

This clonotype was observed a handful of times. The chain carries TRBV18 and TRBJ1-2; D might be TRBD1 (5 bases). CDR1 and CDR2 (germline): KGHSH, LQKENI. The CDR3 length is 14 residues. V was pared by 3 bases and J by 8 bases, with 16 bases between. The CDR3 protein is CASSPLRGLEGYTF. The CDR3 DNA follows: TGTGCCAGCTCACCCCTGCGGGGGTTAGAGGGCTACACCTTC. Using reference TRBV18 and TRBJ1-2 for the parts outside the CDR3, the full variable domain is NAGVMQNPRHLVRRRGQEARLRCSPMKGHSHVYWYRQLPEEGLKFMVYLQKENIIDESGMPKERFSAEFPKEGPSILRIQQVVRGDSAAYFCASSPLRGLEGYTFGSGTRLTVV.

The table lists this clonotype with many counts. The rearrangement links TRBV7-3 to TRBJ1-6, with TRBD1 as a possible D gene (6 bases). The CDR3 extends over 16 amino acids. Deletions cut 6 bases from V and 9 bases from J, with 21 bases between. Germline V gene lookup returns CDR1 SGHTA and CDR2 FQGTGA. The CDR3 loop reads CASSTGTTVIGSPLHF. DNA of the CDR3: TGTGCCAGCAGTACCGGGACAACAGTAATCGGTTCACCCCTCCACTTT.

The gene calls are TRBV20-1 and TRBJ2-7; D assignment may be TRBD1 or TRBD2 (5 bases each). The V end lost 6 bases, the J end lost 0 bases, and 12 bases lay between the germline ends. The CDR3 has 13 amino acids. Germline V gene lookup returns CDR1 DFQATT and CDR2 SNEGSKA (reference sequence). CDR3: CSAGERSSYEQYF. The CDR3 region has the DNA TGCAGTGCGGGGGAGAGGAGCTCCTACGAGCAGTACTTC.

This clonotype has ten or more counts. V usage is TRBV12-3 or TRBV12-4 and J usage is TRBJ1-2; possibly TRBD1 for D (5 bases). Trimming stripped 6 bases from V and 4 bases from J, with 12 bases between. This CDR3 region has 13 residues. This CDR3 reads CASSRTGTYGYTF. CDR3 DNA: TGTGCCAGCAGCCGGACCGGGACCTATGGCTACACCTTC.

In this sample, this clonotype turned up many times. The V and J genes are TRBV25-1 and TRBJ2-5; TRBD1 matches 7 bases. This CDR3 contains 15 residues. V was pared by 3 bases and J by 1 base, with 5 bases of the junction left unmatched. CDR1 and CDR2 (germline): MGHDK, SYGVNS. CDR3 in DNA: TGTGCCAGCAGTGAGGTCACAGGGGCCCAAGAGACCCAGTACTTC. This codes for CASSEVTGAQETQYF.

This clonotype was counted only a few times. The J gene is TRBJ2-2, the V gene TRBV4-3; D may be TRBD1 or TRBD2 (5 bases each). The V gene lost 1 base and the J gene lost 4 bases, with 13 bases spanning the gap. Germline V lookup: CDR1 LGHNA, CDR2 YSLEER. This CDR3 is built from 16 residues. The CDR3 DNA sequence: TGCGCCAGCAGCCAAGGATTCGGGGCGTCCACCGGGGAGCTGTTTTTT. It codes for CASSQGFGASTGELFF.

The chain couples TRBV6-2 or TRBV6-3 to TRBJ2-4, with 7 positions matching TRBD2. Per germline, CDR1 MNHEY and CDR2 SVGEGT. The ends lost 2 bases at V and 7 bases at J; junction bases unmatched: 8. There are 15 residues in the CDR3. CDR3 coding DNA: TGTGCCAGCAGTTACGGCGGGCGGGAGACTAACATTCAGTACTTC. This gives the protein CASSYGGRETNIQYF.

This clonotype has more than one count but fewer than ten. The chain couples TRBV19 to TRBJ2-3; D may correspond to TRBD1 or TRBD2 (5 bases each). CDR3 length: 14 residues. Trimming stripped 3 bases from V and 8 bases from J, with 15 bases between. Germline V gene sequence: CDR1 LNHDA, CDR2 SQIVND (reference sequence). The CDR3 spells CASSMGVGTGTQYF. Written as DNA, the CDR3 is TGTGCCAGTAGTATGGGGGTCGGCACCGGTACGCAGTATTTT.

This sequence joins TRBV6-1 and TRBJ2-7; 9 nucleotides agree with TRBD2. This CDR3 has 15 residues. Trimming took 6 bases from V and 4 from J; bases not matched to a gene: 10. Per germline, CDR1 MNHNS and CDR2 SASEGT. The CDR3 loop reads CASRGSGTSSYEQYF. CDR3 in DNA: TGTGCCAGCAGGGGATCCGGGACTAGCAGTTACGAGCAGTACTTC.

This clonotype has just a few counts. V and J are TRBV20-1 and TRBJ2-7, with D possibly called TRBD1 or TRBD2 (6 bases each). Between the trimmed V and J ends, which lost 3 bases and 6 bases, there was a span of 18 bases. Germline CDR1 and CDR2: DFQATT and SNEGSKA (reference sequence). The CDR3 sequence is 14 residues long. CDR3 nucleotides: TGCAGTGCTAGTGCCGGGGGCGGTATCGCCGAGCAGTACTTC. Translation gives CSASAGGGIAEQYF.

This clonotype was observed a few times. This chain uses TRBV5-4 with TRBJ2-5, with a possible D match to TRBD1 (6 bases). Germline assignment: CDR1 SGHNT and CDR2 YYREEE (reference sequence). The CDR3 has 16 residues. The ends were cut back, 3 bases at V and 1 base at J, with 16 bases in the middle. CDR3 residues: CASSSFRQDIQETQYF. DNA for the CDR3: TGTGCCAGCAGCTCCTTCAGACAGGACATCCAAGAGACCCAGTACTTC.

As DNA, the CDR3 is TGTGCCAGCAGTTTCCAGGGTTTGGGCGCTTTCTTT. This sequence encodes CASSFQGLGAFF. This chain uses TRBV28 with TRBJ1-1; TRBD1 is a possible D gene (5 bases). Trimming took off 3 bases at V and 11 bases at J, with 13 bases between the two ends. Germline V gene data show CDR1 as MDHEN and CDR2 as SYDVKM. The CDR3 runs to 12 residues.

V is TRBV28 and J is TRBJ1-1; the match to TRBD1 covers 9 bases. Trimming took 6 bases from V and 1 from J; bases not matched to a gene: 9. CDR3 length: 16 amino acids. Germline CDR1 MDHEN, CDR2 SYDVKM. CDR3 DNA sequence: TGTGCCAGCAGACCTATTGGACAGGGGTCGAACACTGAAGCTTTCTTT. Protein: CASRPIGQGSNTEAFF.